This TCR beta chain was recovered during a study of blood T cells in healthy people across ages. Study-level results: Samples with more naive T cells showed higher observed beta diversity.

With regard to this clonotype: The antigen remains unidentified.

Germline loops: CDR1 SGHAT, CDR2 FQNNGV. V lost 0 bases, J lost 6 bases, and 9 bases lay in between. The length of the CDR3 is 14 residues. Then a second PCR, running roughly 6 to 12 cycles, was carried out with a sample-barcoded 5' primer and a J-beta primer mix. TCRdb used MiXCR to reprocess the 5' RACE reads, holding one entry per CDR3 protein. The data show over 500,000 distinct CDR3 sequences, under 65% seen once. The sample consisted of blood. The chain recombines TRBV11-2 with TRBJ1-3; D is perhaps TRBD1 (6 bases). This clonotype originated in a woman of 80 years or more in good health. CDR3 sequence (DNA): TGTGCCAGCAGCTTAGACAGGGGCGCAAACACCATATATTTT. This translates into CASSLDRGANTIYF.